The 19 T cell receptor beta chains reported below all come from one sample, sequenced in a study of blood T cell repertoires in COVID-19. Assay used: immunoSEQ multiplex PCR; TCRdb lists only in-frame clones, some missing. The table includes about 160,000 clones, about 85% detected once. The sample was peripheral blood. These receptors all stem from a man aged 35 to 55 with acute or convalescent COVID-19.

The chain employs TRBV18 and TRBJ1-6, with D perhaps matching TRBD1 (5 bases). Germline assignment: CDR1 KGHSH and CDR2 LQKENI. This CDR3 is 14 amino acids long. Trimming cost V 2 bases and J 5 bases, with 7 bases left between them. The CDR3 loop is CASSPGADNSPLHF. In DNA form, the CDR3 reads TGTGCCAGCTCACCAGGGGCAGATAATTCACCCCTCCACTTT.

This chain links TRBV6-5 with TRBJ1-1; D gene ambiguous. V was pared by 6 bases and J by 0 bases, with 11 bases between. The CDR3 is 14 residues long. In germline, CDR1 is MNHEY, CDR2 SVGAGI. The CDR3 coding sequence is TGTGCCAGCAGCTTGACAAGTATGAACACTGAAGCTTTCTTT. This sequence encodes CASSLTSMNTEAFF.

V usage is TRBV7-9 and J usage is TRBJ1-1, with a weak D call TRBD1 (6 bases). V was trimmed by 8 bases and J by 1 base, leaving 17 bases between them. Germline-derived CDR1 and CDR2 are SEHNR and FQNEAQ (reference sequence). The CDR3 covers 15 residues. In DNA form, the CDR3 reads TGTGCCAGCTCCGCCCCCAAGACAGGGAACACTGAAGCTTTCTTT. Translated, it gives CASSAPKTGNTEAFF. Drawing the rest from reference TRBV7-9 and TRBJ1-1, the complete variable domain is DTGVSQNPRHKITKRGQNVTFRCDPISEHNRLYWYRQTLGQGPEFLTYFQNEAQLEKSRLLSDRFSAERPKGSFSTLEIQRTEQGDSAMYLCASSAPKTGNTEAFFGQGTRLTVV.

Worth noting for this clone: An end of the junction does not agree with germline; a read error may underlie this. The chain couples TRBV7-9 to TRBJ2-7, with D unclear. The CDR3 loop spans 15 amino acids. Germline loops: CDR1 SEHNR, CDR2 FQNEAQ (reference sequence). CDR3 DNA sequence: TGTGCCAACAGCTTAGGTCAGGTTATTCCCTACGAGCAGTACTTC. As protein: CANSLGQVIPYEQYF.

The chain couples TRBV20-1 to TRBJ2-3; 8 bases map to TRBD1. Germline V gene sequence: CDR1 DFQATT, CDR2 SNEGSKA (reference sequence). V lost 6 bases to trimming and J lost 3 bases; unmatched junction nucleotides: 14. The CDR3 consists of 16 residues. DNA of the CDR3: TGCAGTGCCAGTAGTTCCGGGACAGGAGGTACAGATACGCAGTATTTT. Its protein is CSASSSGTGGTDTQYF.

This chain uses TRBV25-1 with TRBJ2-7, with D possibly being TRBD2 (6 bases). The CDR3 spans 14 residues. V was trimmed by 11 bases and J by 6 bases, leaving 23 bases between them. Germline CDR1 reads MGHDK; CDR2 reads SYGVNS. CDR3 sequence reads: CASTGETVAIEQYF. CDR3 nucleotides: TGTGCCTCGACGGGGGAGACAGTCGCTATCGAGCAGTACTTC.

The chain combines TRBV29-1 with TRBJ1-2; 10 nucleotides match TRBD1. J gave up 5 bases and V 6 bases, and 3 bases lay outside the gene matches. The CDR3 contains 12 residues. Germline lookup yields CDR1 SQVTM and CDR2 ANQGSEA. CDR3 protein: CSVRTGGYGYTF. The CDR3 region has the DNA TGCAGCGTCCGGACAGGGGGGTATGGCTACACCTTC.

The chain recombines TRBV30 with TRBJ1-3, with D tentatively TRBD1 (6 bases). There are 16 residues in the CDR3. V lost 1 base and J lost 2, with 15 bases in between. Per germline, CDR1 GTSNPN and CDR2 SVGIG (reference sequence). The chain's CDR3 is CAWSEGLQGAGNTIYF. The CDR3 bases are TGTGCCTGGAGTGAGGGGTTACAGGGTGCTGGAAACACCATATATTTT.

This chain links TRBV5-4 with TRBJ2-3; maybe TRBD2 (7 bases). This CDR3 region has 16 residues. Trimming stripped 4 bases from V and 7 bases from J, with 22 bases between. Germline CDR1 SGHNT, CDR2 YYREEE (reference sequence). CDR3 bases: TGTGCCAGCAGCAATGTAGGGGGGGCGGGGAGAAATACGCAGTATTTT. Translation: CASSNVGGAGRNTQYF.

A single count supports this clone. The chain combines TRBV12-3 or TRBV12-4 with TRBJ1-5, with D unclear. The CDR3 is made up of 13 amino acids. V lost 3 bases, J lost 5 bases, and 8 bases lay in between. The CDR3 nucleotides read TGTGCCAGCAGTTTTAGGCTAGATCAGCCCCAGCATTTT. Translated, it gives CASSFRLDQPQHF.

The genes are TRBV9 and TRBJ2-5; possibly TRBD2 for D (5 bases). The germline V gene encodes CDR1 SGDLS and CDR2 YYNGEE. This CDR3 spans 14 amino acids. With 0 bases removed from V and 4 bases from J, the gap between germline ends came to 10 bases. The CDR3 DNA reads TGTGCCAGCAGCGTAGGAGGGATAATAGAGACCCAGTACTTC. This codes for CASSVGGIIETQYF.

V is TRBV6-2 or TRBV6-3 and J is TRBJ2-1, with 9 nucleotides matching TRBD2. This CDR3 is 16 amino acids long. Unmatched junction bases numbered 5, after V lost 0 bases and J lost 5 bases. Germline-derived CDR1 and CDR2 are MNHEY and SVGEGT. The CDR3 bases are TGTGCCAGCAGTTACTCGATGACTAGCGGAAACAATGAGCAGTTCTTC. Amino acid sequence: CASSYSMTSGNNEQFF.

This chain uses TRBV30 with TRBJ2-5; TRBD1 matches at 10 bases. CDR1 GTSNPN and CDR2 SVGIG come from the germline V gene (reference sequence). The V gene end was trimmed by 5 bases and the J gene end by 2 bases; junction bases not matched to a gene: 5. The CDR3 consists of 14 residues. The CDR3 loop is CAWGPGQGQETQYF. The CDR3 nucleotides are TGTGCCTGGGGCCCGGGACAGGGGCAAGAGACCCAGTACTTC. Drawing the rest from reference TRBV30 and TRBJ2-5, the complete variable domain is SQTIHQWPATLVQPVGSPLSLECTVEGTSNPNLYWYRQAAGRGLQLLFYSVGIGQISSEVPQNLSASRPQDRQFILSSKKLLLSDSGFYLCAWGPGQGQETQYFGPGTRLLVL.

The chain links TRBV2 to TRBJ2-7, with 7 nucleotides matching TRBD1. Germline V gives CDR1 SNHLY, CDR2 FYNNEI. This CDR3 is 14 amino acids long. The V segment lost 6 bases and the J segment 5 bases; nucleotides outside the gene matches: 10. The CDR3 sequence: CASRPTTGKDEQYF. The CDR3 bases are TGTGCCAGCAGACCGACGACAGGGAAGGACGAGCAGTACTTC.

The chain recombines TRBV27 with TRBJ2-1; 11 bases match TRBD2. Germline V gene data show CDR1 as MNHEY and CDR2 as SMNVEV (reference sequence). After removal of 6 bases from V and 5 bases from J, the junction contained 6 bases not matched to a gene. The CDR3 loop spans 15 amino acids. The CDR3 protein is CASSHTSGGDNEQFF. CDR3 DNA: TGTGCCAGCAGCCATACTAGCGGGGGCGACAATGAGCAGTTCTTC.

The chain has TRBV9 and TRBJ2-1; possible D gene TRBD2, 5 bases. V was clipped by 3 bases and J by 9 bases, with 19 bases between them. Per the germline V gene, CDR1 is SGDLS and CDR2 is YYNGEE. CDR3 length: 15 residues. CDR3 nucleotide sequence: TGTGCCAGCAGCGCCGGGCATGCCGCCGAGGGTGAGCAGTTCTTC. It specifies CASSAGHAAEGEQFF.

This chain's CDR3 is CASMQGPTEAFF. CDR3 nucleotide sequence: TGTGCCAGTATGCAGGGCCCAACTGAAGCTTTCTTT. The rearrangement joins TRBV19 to TRBJ1-1, with D maybe TRBD1 (5 bases). Trimming cost V 7 bases and J 5 bases, with 11 bases left between them. CDR3 length: 12 amino acids. Germline CDR1 is LNHDA and CDR2 is SQIVND (reference sequence).

This clone appeared a single time. This rearrangement joins TRBV7-6 to TRBJ1-3; D remains ambiguous. V gave up 5 bases and J gave up 0 bases, with 20 bases separating them. CDR1 and CDR2 (germline): SGHVS, FNYEAQ. This CDR3 is 18 amino acids long. The CDR3 DNA sequence: TGTGCCAGCAGCCCAAACCTCTTGGCACCGTCCTCTGGAAACACCATATATTTT. Its translation is CASSPNLLAPSSGNTIYF.

V is TRBV27 and J is TRBJ1-2; D is possibly TRBD1 (6 bases). The germline V gene has CDR1 MNHEY and CDR2 SMNVEV (reference sequence). V lost 5 bases to trimming and J lost 8 bases, with 15 bases between them. The CDR3 length is 13 residues. The CDR3 DNA follows: TGTGCCAGCAGTCCTGGGGGCCTCTGGGGCTACACCTTC. As protein: CASSPGGLWGYTF.